These 19 T cell receptor beta chains came from one sample sequenced in a study of blood T cell repertoires in COVID-19. Only in-frame clones appear in the TCRdb table, and some are missing; sequencing was by immunoSEQ multiplex PCR. The table lists roughly 380,000 clones, roughly 84% of them singletons. Sample: PBMCs or T cells enriched from blood (not recorded which). All receptors come from a woman younger than 45 who had recovered from COVID-19.

This chain connects TRBV13 to TRBJ2-7, with D perhaps TRBD1 (6 bases). The germline V gene encodes CDR1 PRHDT and CDR2 FYEKMQ (reference sequence). Trimming left V 5 bases short and J 3 bases short, with 17 bases between. The CDR3 runs 15 residues. The CDR3 sequence is CASSPNPGHFYEQYF. CDR3 DNA: TGTGCCAGCAGCCCCAACCCGGGACACTTCTACGAGCAGTACTTC.

Regarding this clone: At the DNA level, this CDR3 is encoded by other sequences in the same sample as well. V and J are TRBV2 and TRBJ1-1; weak D call: TRBD1 (6 bases). In germline, CDR1 is SNHLY, CDR2 FYNNEI. CDR3 length equals 14 residues. Trimming pared 4 bases from V and 1 base from J, leaving 10 bases between. The CDR3 loop reads CASSAQGANTEAFF. Written as DNA, the CDR3 is TGTGCCAGCAGTGCACAGGGAGCGAACACTGAAGCTTTCTTT.

The V and J genes are TRBV18 and TRBJ2-2; D possibly corresponds to TRBD1 (5 bases). The CDR3 covers 13 residues. V was trimmed by 6 bases and J by 1 base, leaving 6 bases between them. Per the germline V gene, CDR1 is KGHSH and CDR2 is LQKENI. In DNA, the CDR3 is TGTGCCAGCTCCCAGGGGAACACCGGGGAGCTGTTTTTT. This translates into CASSQGNTGELFF. The full variable domain, rest sourced from reference TRBV18 and TRBJ2-2, is NAGVMQNPRHLVRRRGQEARLRCSPMKGHSHVYWYRQLPEEGLKFMVYLQKENIIDESGMPKERFSAEFPKEGPSILRIQQVVRGDSAAYFCASSQGNTGELFFGEGSRLTVL.

This clone is a singleton in its sample. V gene TRBV27 combines with J gene TRBJ2-7, with TRBD1 matching 10 bases. This CDR3 has 13 residues. J was trimmed by 4 bases and V by 6 bases; bases with no gene match: 3. Germline V gene data show CDR1 as MNHEY and CDR2 as SMNVEV (reference sequence). The CDR3 here is CASRGQGSYEQYF. The CDR3 DNA follows: TGTGCCAGCAGGGGACAGGGGAGTTACGAGCAGTACTTC.

The J gene is TRBJ2-7, the V gene TRBV5-1; TRBD2 matches 11 bases. Germline assignment: CDR1 SGHRS and CDR2 YFSETQ. This CDR3 has 15 amino acids. V dropped 4 bases and J dropped 3; count of bases not matched to a gene: 6. The CDR3 loop is CASSDPSGGYYEQYF. In DNA, the CDR3 is TGCGCCAGCAGCGACCCTAGCGGGGGGTACTACGAGCAGTACTTC.

The chain uses TRBV28 and TRBJ2-4, with a possible D match to TRBD2 (5 bases). Germline CDR1 is MDHEN and CDR2 is SYDVKM. This CDR3 region has 14 residues. Trimming shortened V by 6 bases and J by 1 base, and 10 bases separated the two germline ends. The CDR3 DNA sequence: TGTGCCAGCAGCGAGGGCCGGGCCAAAAACATTCAGTACTTC. Translating gives CASSEGRAKNIQYF.

Remarks on this clone: The same CDR3 also results from other DNA sequences found in this sample. The chain uses TRBV10-3 and TRBJ2-7, with 10 bases fitting TRBD2. The CDR3 totals 14 residues. Losses at the gene ends were 7 bases for V and 1 base for J; bases not matched to a gene: 4. Germline CDR1 ENHRY, CDR2 SYGVKD. Here the CDR3 reads CAITELAGSYEQYF. In DNA, the CDR3 is TGTGCCATCACTGAACTAGCGGGGTCCTACGAGCAGTACTTC.

A single count supports this clone. The gene calls are TRBV24-1 and TRBJ2-5; 9 nucleotides match TRBD1. V gave up 1 base and J gave up 5 bases; unmatched junction bases: 4. The germline V gene has CDR1 KGHDR and CDR2 SFDVKD. CDR3 length: 15 amino acids. CDR3: CATSDLGDRDETQYF. The CDR3 DNA is TGTGCCACCAGTGATTTAGGGGACAGGGACGAGACCCAGTACTTC.

The rearrangement links TRBV7-2 to TRBJ2-7, with 12 positions matching TRBD1. The CDR3 totals 14 residues. CDR1 is SGHTA and CDR2 is FQGNSA in the germline V gene. Unmatched junction bases numbered 2, after V lost 3 bases and J lost 5 bases. The CDR3 region is CASSFGTGGDEQYF. DNA for the CDR3: TGTGCCAGCAGCTTCGGGACAGGGGGCGACGAGCAGTACTTC.

The V call is TRBV7-6, the J call TRBJ1-5; D gene unclear. The CDR3 sequence is 13 residues long. V lost 5 bases to trimming and J lost 6 bases, with 11 bases between them. Germline CDR1 and CDR2: SGHVS and FNYEAQ. The CDR3 loop is CASSRNAGQPQHF. CDR3 sequence (DNA): TGTGCCAGCAGCCGTAACGCCGGTCAGCCCCAGCATTTT.

The chain employs TRBV1 and TRBJ2-3; TRBD2 is the table's D call and was not checked against the DNA. TRBV1 is recorded as a pseudogene. The CDR3 loop spans 15 amino acids. The DNA for the CDR3 is TGCACCAGCAGCCAAGTCTTACTGTTCGGAGATACGCAGTATTTT. Its translation: CTSSQVLLFGDTQYF.

CDR3 coding DNA: TGTGCCAGCCTTAACACTGAAGCTTTCTTT. Translated: CASLNTEAFF. V and J are TRBV2 and TRBJ1-1; D gene unclear. Germline V gives CDR1 SNHLY, CDR2 FYNNEI. The CDR3 extends over 10 amino acids. V was clipped by 8 bases and J by 2 bases, with 3 bases between them.

The chain has TRBV27 and TRBJ1-3; D not certain. V was cut by 5 bases and J by 0 bases, with 8 bases left in between. CDR1 and CDR2 (germline): MNHEY, SMNVEV (reference sequence). This CDR3 spans 14 amino acids. The CDR3 coding sequence is TGTGCCAGCAGTCCGGGGTACTCTGGAAACACCATATATTTT. Protein sequence: CASSPGYSGNTIYF.

This clone was seen more than once but under ten times. This chain joins TRBV5-1 and TRBJ2-1; TRBD2 agrees at 13 bases. This CDR3 has 15 amino acids. J lost 7 bases, V lost 2 bases, and 3 bases had no gene match. Germline V gene lookup returns CDR1 SGHRS and CDR2 YFSETQ. The CDR3 loop is CASSLGLAGANEQFF. CDR3 DNA: TGCGCCAGCAGCTTAGGACTAGCGGGAGCAAATGAGCAGTTCTTC.

The rearrangement joins TRBV6-5 to TRBJ2-1; tentative D call: TRBD2 (5 bases). This CDR3 region has 13 residues. V gave up 2 bases and J gave up 3 bases, with 5 bases separating them. CDR1 MNHEY and CDR2 SVGAGI come from the germline V gene. The CDR3 sequence: CASSYGGYNEQFF. The CDR3 bases are TGTGCCAGCAGTTACGGAGGCTACAATGAGCAGTTCTTC.

The rearrangement uses TRBV5-3 and TRBJ2-7; 11 bases are a match to TRBD2. TRBV5-3 is an open reading frame whose function is uncertain. The length of the CDR3 is 19 residues. Trimming cost V 2 bases and J 0 bases; bases outside gene matches: 13. The DNA for the CDR3 is TGTGCCAGAAGCTTTATGGGCCTAGCGGGAGGCCTGAGCTCCTACGAGCAGTACTTC. This codes for CARSFMGLAGGLSSYEQYF.

The chain uses TRBV7-8 and TRBJ2-1; 8 bases fit TRBD2. Germline CDR1 reads SGHVS; CDR2 reads FQNEAQ. The J segment lost 5 bases and the V segment lost 2 bases, leaving 14 bases of the junction unmatched. The CDR3 runs 18 residues. The CDR3 loop reads CASSLPFLLAATNNEQFF. CDR3 in DNA: TGTGCCAGCAGCTTACCCTTTCTACTAGCGGCGACAAACAATGAGCAGTTCTTC.

The rearrangement joins TRBV19 to TRBJ2-1, with 14 positions matching TRBD2. Germline lookup yields CDR1 LNHDA and CDR2 SQIVND (reference sequence). CDR3 size: 16 residues. The V and J ends lost 5 bases and 7 bases, in that order; junction bases with no gene match: 7. The chain's CDR3 is CASSGRTSGRSNEQFF. In DNA form, the CDR3 reads TGTGCCAGTAGTGGTCGGACTAGCGGGAGGTCGAATGAGCAGTTCTTC.

As to this clone: In the same sample, other DNA sequences code for this CDR3. The chain is built from TRBV29-1 and TRBJ1-5; weak D call: TRBD1 (6 bases). Germline values: CDR1 SQVTM, CDR2 ANQGSEA. This CDR3 is 12 amino acids long. V lost 6 bases and J 4 bases, leaving 10 bases between the germline ends. The DNA for the CDR3 is TGCAGCGTACAGGGAGAGAATCAGCCCCAGCATTTT. This sequence encodes CSVQGENQPQHF.